This TCR beta chain was profiled in a study of blood T cell repertoires in COVID-19. Study context: In each case, the material was cDNA or gDNA derived from T cells, B-cell-depleted T cells, or PBMCs.

TCRdb keeps only in-frame clones here, not all; method: immunoSEQ multiplex PCR. Of some 240,000 clones in the sample, about 86% were seen once. V lost 6 bases, J lost 3 bases, and 9 bases stayed unmatched. This CDR3 contains 18 residues. From germline, CDR1 is SEHNR and CDR2 FQNEAQ (reference sequence). This sequence joins TRBV7-9 and TRBJ2-6; 12 bases fit TRBD1. This receptor was identified in a man aged 30-40 years with acute COVID-19. Material for sequencing was PBMCs or T cells enriched from blood (not recorded which). The CDR3 DNA reads TGTGCCAGCAGGCGATCGGGACAGGGGGCCCTTGGGGCCAACGTCCTGACTTTC. This codes for CASRRSGQGALGANVLTF. The full variable domain, rest sourced from reference TRBV7-9 and TRBJ2-6, is DTGVSQNPRHKITKRGQNVTFRCDPISEHNRLYWYRQTLGQGPEFLTYFQNEAQLEKSRLLSDRFSAERPKGSFSTLEIQRTEQGDSAMYLCASRRSGQGALGANVLTFGAGSRLTVL.